This T cell receptor beta chain came from a study of T cells in Graves' hyperthyroidism and ophthalmopathy. This clonotype was detected only a few times. Trimming left V 0 bases short and J 3 bases short, with 12 bases between. The germline gives CDR1 MNHEY, CDR2 SVGAGI. The CDR3 extends over 16 amino acids. RNA transcripts were the template for amplifying TCR beta CDR3 regions. In the first-round RT-PCR of the TCR CDR3, the HTBI primer set was used. TCRdb analysed the multiplex PCR reads with MiXCR anew, one entry per CDR3 protein. Among around 300,000 distinct CDR3 sequences, 13% to 15% were seen once, and the ten largest hold about 33%.

Sequences were obtained from blood. V is TRBV6-5 and J is TRBJ1-5, with D possibly being TRBD1 (5 bases). The clonotype was recovered from a woman aged 45 to 65 with Graves' hyperthyroidism that later progressed to Graves' ophthalmopathy. CDR3 sequence reads: CASSYSGQRVNQPQHF. The CDR3, as DNA: TGTGCCAGCAGTTACTCGGGGCAAAGAGTCAATCAGCCCCAGCATTTT.